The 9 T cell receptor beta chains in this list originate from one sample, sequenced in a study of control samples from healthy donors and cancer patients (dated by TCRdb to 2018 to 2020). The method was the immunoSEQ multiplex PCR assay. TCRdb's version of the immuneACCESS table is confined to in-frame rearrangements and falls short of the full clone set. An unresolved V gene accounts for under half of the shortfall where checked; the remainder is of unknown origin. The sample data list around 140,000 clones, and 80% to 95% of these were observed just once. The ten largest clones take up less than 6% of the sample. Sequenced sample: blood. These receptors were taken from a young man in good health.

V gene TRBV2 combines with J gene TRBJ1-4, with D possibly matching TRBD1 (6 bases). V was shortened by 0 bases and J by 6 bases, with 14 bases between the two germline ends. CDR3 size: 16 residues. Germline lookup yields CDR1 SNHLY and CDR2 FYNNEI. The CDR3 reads CASSEAWGLMDEKLFF. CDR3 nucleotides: TGTGCCAGCAGTGAAGCTTGGGGGCTAATGGATGAAAAACTGTTTTTT. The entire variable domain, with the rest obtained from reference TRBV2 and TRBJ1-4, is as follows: EPEVTQTPSHQVTQMGQEVILRCVPISNHLYFYWYRQILGQKVEFLVSFYNNEISEKSEIFDDQFSVERPDGSNFTLKIRSTKLEDSAMYFCASSEAWGLMDEKLFFGSGTQLSVL.

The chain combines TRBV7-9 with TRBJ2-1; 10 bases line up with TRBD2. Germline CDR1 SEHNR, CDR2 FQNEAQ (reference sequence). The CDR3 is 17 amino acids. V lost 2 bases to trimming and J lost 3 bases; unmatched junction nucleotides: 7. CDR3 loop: CASSLSPSGGSYNEQFF. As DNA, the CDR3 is TGTGCCAGCAGCTTATCTCCTAGCGGGGGTAGCTACAATGAGCAGTTCTTC.

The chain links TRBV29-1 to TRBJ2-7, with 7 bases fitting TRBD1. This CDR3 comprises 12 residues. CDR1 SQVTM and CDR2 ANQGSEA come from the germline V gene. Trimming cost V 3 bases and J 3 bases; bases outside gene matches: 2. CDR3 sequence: CSVEGDSYEQYF. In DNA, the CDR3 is TGCAGCGTTGAGGGGGACAGCTACGAGCAGTACTTC.

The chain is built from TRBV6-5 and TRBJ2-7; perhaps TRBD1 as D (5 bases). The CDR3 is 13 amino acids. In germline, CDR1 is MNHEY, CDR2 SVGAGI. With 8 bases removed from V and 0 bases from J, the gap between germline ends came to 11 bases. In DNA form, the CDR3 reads TGTGCCAGCCTCGGACATAGCTCCTACGAGCAGTACTTC. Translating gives CASLGHSSYEQYF.

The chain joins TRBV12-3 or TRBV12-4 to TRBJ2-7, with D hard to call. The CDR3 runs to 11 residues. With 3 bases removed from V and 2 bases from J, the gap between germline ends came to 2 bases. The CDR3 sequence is CASSFAYEQYF. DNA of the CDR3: TGTGCCAGCAGTTTCGCCTACGAGCAGTACTTC.

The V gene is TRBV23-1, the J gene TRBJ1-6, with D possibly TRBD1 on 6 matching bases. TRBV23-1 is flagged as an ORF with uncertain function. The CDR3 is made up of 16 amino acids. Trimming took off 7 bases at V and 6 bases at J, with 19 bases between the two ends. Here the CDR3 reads CASIFRGLFGNSPLHF. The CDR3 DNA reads TGCGCCAGCATTTTCCGGGGGCTGTTCGGTAATTCACCCCTCCACTTT.

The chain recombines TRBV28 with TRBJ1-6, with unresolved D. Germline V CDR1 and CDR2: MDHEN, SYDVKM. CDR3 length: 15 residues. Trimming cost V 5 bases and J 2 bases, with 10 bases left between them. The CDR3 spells CASSRPGPYNSPLHF. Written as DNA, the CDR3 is TGTGCCAGCAGTCGACCGGGCCCCTATAATTCACCCCTCCACTTT.

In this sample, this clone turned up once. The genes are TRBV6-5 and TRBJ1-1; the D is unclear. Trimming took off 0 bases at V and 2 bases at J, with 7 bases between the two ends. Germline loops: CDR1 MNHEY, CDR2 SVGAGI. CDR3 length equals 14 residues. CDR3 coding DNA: TGTGCCAGCAGTTACTCCGTTGTTAACACTGAAGCTTTCTTT. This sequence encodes CASSYSVVNTEAFF.

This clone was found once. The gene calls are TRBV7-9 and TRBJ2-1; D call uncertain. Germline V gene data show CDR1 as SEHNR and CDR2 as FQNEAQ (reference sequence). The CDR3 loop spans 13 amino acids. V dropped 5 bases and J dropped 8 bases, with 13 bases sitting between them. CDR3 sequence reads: CASSRAPTDEQFF. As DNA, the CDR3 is TGTGCCAGCAGCCGGGCCCCGACCGATGAGCAGTTCTTC.